Presented here are 23 T cell receptor beta chains from one specimen sequenced in a study of T cell responses to AZD1222 COVID-19 vaccine. The protocol was immunoSEQ multiplex PCR, while the TCRdb copy is restricted to in-frame clones and leaves out a portion. The repertoire has about 150,000 clones, 80% to 95% of them found once; the top ten carry roughly 4%. Sequenced here: peripheral blood, sampled on day 0 of AZD1222 vaccination. These receptors were taken from an adult in good health.

The chain couples TRBV7-3 to TRBJ2-7; 15 nucleotides align to TRBD2. This CDR3 region has 16 residues. J was trimmed by 2 bases and V by 5 bases; bases with no gene match: 4. CDR1 and CDR2 from the germline V gene are SGHTA and FQGTGA. CDR3 DNA sequence: TGTGCCAGCAGCCTGGGACTAGCGGGAGGCCCCTACGAGCAGTACTTC. Translated, it gives CASSLGLAGGPYEQYF. Drawing the rest from reference TRBV7-3 and TRBJ2-7, the complete variable domain is GAGVSQTPSNKVTEKGKYVELRCDPISGHTALYWYRQSLGQGPEFLIYFQGTGAADDSGLPNDRFFAVRPEGSVSTLKIQRTERGDSAVYLCASSLGLAGGPYEQYFGPGTRLTVT.

V is TRBV7-3 and J is TRBJ2-3, with 11 bases aligning to TRBD2. The CDR3 is made up of 15 amino acids. Looked up from germline, CDR1 is SGHTA and CDR2 is FQGTGA. With 5 bases clipped from V and 3 bases from J, the junction kept 4 bases outside the gene matches. The CDR3 coding sequence is TGTGCCAGCAGCCACGGGACTAGCGGAACAGATACGCAGTATTTT. This sequence encodes CASSHGTSGTDTQYF.

The V call is TRBV7-2, the J call TRBJ2-7, with 7 bases identical to TRBD2. From germline, CDR1 is SGHTA and CDR2 FQGNSA. V shed 1 base, J shed 4 bases, and the junction held 10 bases outside the gene matches. The CDR3 covers 16 residues. The CDR3 bases are TGTGCCAGCAGCTTAGTGGGCGGGAGTATTAAATACGAGCAGTACTTC. This gives the protein CASSLVGGSIKYEQYF.

This sequence joins TRBV6-5 and TRBJ2-3, with D uncertain. Germline assignment: CDR1 MNHEY and CDR2 SVGAGI. The CDR3 consists of 16 residues. Trimming cost V 2 bases and J 3 bases, with 15 bases left between them. Here the CDR3 DNA reads TGTGCCAGCAGTTACAGGGTCAAAATAGGTACAGATACGCAGTATTTT. This translates into CASSYRVKIGTDTQYF.

The V gene is TRBV5-4, the J gene TRBJ2-7, with 8 bases that match TRBD1. The CDR3 extends over 14 amino acids. Germline assignment: CDR1 SGHNT and CDR2 YYREEE (reference sequence). With V trimmed by 5 bases and J by 1 base, 5 bases remained unmatched. For the CDR3, the DNA is TGTGCCAGCAGGCGGACAGGGAATTCCTACGAGCAGTACTTC. Encoded protein: CASRRTGNSYEQYF.

The chain couples TRBV19 to TRBJ2-6; 8 bases agree with TRBD1. CDR1 is LNHDA and CDR2 is SQIVND in the germline V gene (reference sequence). The CDR3 spans 16 residues. J lost 0 bases, V lost 7 bases, and 5 bases had no gene match. Here the CDR3 reads CASMGGQGSGANVLTF. The CDR3 DNA follows: TGTGCCAGTATGGGCGGACAGGGCTCTGGGGCCAACGTCCTGACTTTC.

J is TRBJ2-3 and V is TRBV5-1, with 7 positions matching TRBD2. The CDR3 length is 17 residues. Germline CDR1 reads SGHRS; CDR2 reads YFSETQ. Losses at the gene ends were 4 bases for V and 0 bases for J; bases not matched to a gene: 11. The CDR3 DNA reads TGCGCCAGCAGCCCCCCGGGGGGTGCCTCTAGCACAGATACGCAGTATTTT. Amino acid sequence: CASSPPGGASSTDTQYF.

This chain joins TRBV5-1 and TRBJ1-2; TRBD1 is a possible D gene (6 bases). This CDR3 comprises 15 residues. The V gene lost 0 bases and the J gene lost 1 base, with 10 bases spanning the gap. Germline V gene sequence: CDR1 SGHRS, CDR2 YFSETQ. CDR3 sequence: CASSLARGINYGYTF. CDR3 nucleotide sequence: TGCGCCAGCAGCTTGGCCAGGGGAATTAACTATGGCTACACCTTC.

The chain carries TRBV5-1 and TRBJ1-1, with TRBD1 as a possible D gene (6 bases). The CDR3 extends over 14 amino acids. V lost 0 bases, J lost 6 bases, and 12 bases lay in between. Germline CDR1 SGHRS, CDR2 YFSETQ. The CDR3 region has the DNA TGCGCCAGCAGCTTGGGCGGGGGCAGCCCTGAAGCTTTCTTT. Translated, it gives CASSLGGGSPEAFF.

The V call is TRBV24-1, the J call TRBJ2-7; 8 bases align to TRBD2. In germline, CDR1 is KGHDR, CDR2 SFDVKD. V was clipped by 4 bases and J by 6 bases; unmatched bases: 4. There are 13 residues in the CDR3. In nucleotides, the CDR3 is TGTGCCACCAGTGACAGCGGGAGAACCGAGCAGTACTTC. Translated, it gives CATSDSGRTEQYF.

This chain links TRBV5-4 with TRBJ2-1; 11 nucleotides align to TRBD2. CDR1 and CDR2 from the germline V gene are SGHNT and YYREEE (reference sequence). V lost 3 bases to trimming and J lost 0 bases; unmatched junction nucleotides: 11. The CDR3 has 19 residues. CDR3 DNA: TGTGCCAGCAGCTCACCGGGACTAGCGGTAAAGAGCTCCTACAATGAGCAGTTCTTC. As protein: CASSSPGLAVKSSYNEQFF. The whole variable domain, filled in from reference TRBV5-4 and TRBJ2-1, reads ETGVTQSPTHLIKTRGQQVTLRCSSQSGHNTVSWYQQALGQGPQFIFQYYREEENGRGNFPPRFSGLQFPNYSSELNVNALELDDSALYLCASSSPGLAVKSSYNEQFFGPGTRLTVL.

This sequence joins TRBV19 and TRBJ2-7; 8 bases map to TRBD2. CDR1 is LNHDA, CDR2 SQIVND, per germline (reference sequence). After removal of 5 bases from V and 6 bases from J, the junction contained 9 bases not matched to a gene. The CDR3 sequence is 14 residues long. The CDR3 bases are TGTGCCAGTAGTTGGGCCAGCGGGAGCGCCGAGCAGTACTTC. As protein: CASSWASGSAEQYF.

V gene TRBV14 combines with J gene TRBJ1-3; unclear D gene. V dropped 1 base and J dropped 4 bases, with 5 bases sitting between them. Germline V gives CDR1 SGHDN, CDR2 FVKESK. CDR3 length: 13 amino acids. Written as DNA, the CDR3 is TGTGCCAGCAGCCAAGCGGGGGGAAACACCATATATTTT. Translation gives CASSQAGGNTIYF.

This chain joins TRBV11-2 and TRBJ1-1; D is ambiguous. Per germline, CDR1 SGHAT and CDR2 FQNNGV. V was cut by 2 bases and J by 6 bases, with 13 bases left in between. This CDR3 has 14 residues. The CDR3 DNA sequence: TGTGCCAGCAGCTTAATTCGGCCAGCCGCTGAAGCTTTCTTT. Translating it yields CASSLIRPAAEAFF.

The rearrangement uses TRBV2 and TRBJ1-1, with 9 bases lining up with TRBD1. J gave up 6 bases and V 6 bases, and 14 bases lay outside the gene matches. The CDR3 is 16 residues long. Germline V gene lookup returns CDR1 SNHLY and CDR2 FYNNEI. This CDR3 reads CASSETKGQGGSEAFF. For the CDR3, the DNA is TGTGCCAGCAGCGAGACAAAGGGACAGGGAGGTTCTGAAGCTTTCTTT.

This chain connects TRBV5-1 to TRBJ1-4; a weak D match, TRBD1 (5 bases). Germline V lookup: CDR1 SGHRS, CDR2 YFSETQ. The germline V and J ends were trimmed by 4 bases and 2 bases, with 15 bases remaining between them. The CDR3 sequence is 16 residues long. The CDR3 nucleotides are TGCGCCAGCAGCCCCGAGCCCGACAGTACTAATGAAAAACTGTTTTTT. The encoded protein is CASSPEPDSTNEKLFF.

This chain connects TRBV3-1 (or the pseudogene TRBV3-2) to TRBJ2-3; D gene unclear. This CDR3 region has 13 residues. Germline assignment: CDR1 LGHDT and CDR2 YNNKEL (reference sequence). The V and J ends lost 5 bases and 0 bases respectively, with 6 bases between them. The CDR3 region has the DNA TGTGCCAGCAGCGATTCTAGCACAGATACGCAGTATTTT. Residues: CASSDSSTDTQYF.

This clone was detected once. The chain recombines TRBV19 with TRBJ2-3; 7 bases agree with TRBD2. Looked up from germline, CDR1 is LNHDA and CDR2 is SQIVND (reference sequence). CDR3 length equals 14 residues. With 8 bases clipped from V and 5 bases from J, the junction kept 10 bases outside the gene matches. In nucleotides, the CDR3 is TGTGCCAGTGCCGTCGGGGGGAGCGGAGATACGCAGTATTTT. As protein: CASAVGGSGDTQYF.

This chain joins TRBV6-4 and TRBJ1-2; D might be TRBD1 (5 bases). Trimming shortened V by 3 bases and J by 4 bases, and 9 bases separated the two germline ends. The CDR3 runs 13 residues. Germline V gene lookup returns CDR1 MRHNA and CDR2 SNTAGT. CDR3 amino acids: CASSEGDGYGYTF. The CDR3 DNA reads TGTGCCAGCAGTGAAGGGGACGGCTATGGCTACACCTTC.

The CDR3 region has the DNA TGTGCCTCAGAAAGGGACAGCGTCAACTATGGCTACACCTTC. It yields the protein CASERDSVNYGYTF. This chain uses TRBV10-3 with TRBJ1-2, with 7 bases matching TRBD1. Germline CDR1 ENHRY, CDR2 SYGVKD. The CDR3 totals 14 residues. Trimming removed 11 bases from V and 2 bases from J; junction bases left unmatched: 11.

The chain recombines TRBV5-1 with TRBJ2-5; 8 nucleotides match TRBD2. Germline V gene data show CDR1 as SGHRS and CDR2 as YFSETQ. Trimming took 3 bases from V and 5 from J; bases not matched to a gene: 6. The CDR3 is 14 residues long. The CDR3 loop reads CASSSLAGSETQYF. DNA for the CDR3: TGCGCCAGCAGCTCCTTAGCGGGGTCGGAGACCCAGTACTTC.

The chain is built from TRBV3-1 (or the pseudogene TRBV3-2) and TRBJ2-5; the D gene is possibly TRBD2 (5 bases). The V end was cut by 3 bases, the J end by 1 base, with 12 bases between. The CDR3 consists of 15 residues. The germline CDR1 and CDR2 sequences are LGHDT and YNNKEL (reference sequence). The CDR3 coding sequence is TGTGCCAGCAGCCACTTAAGGCGGGCCCAAGAGACCCAGTACTTC. It translates to CASSHLRRAQETQYF.

This clone was detected once. The chain employs TRBV28 and TRBJ1-4; D is undetermined. V was trimmed by 8 bases and J by 3 bases, leaving 16 bases between them. The germline V gene encodes CDR1 MDHEN and CDR2 SYDVKM. The CDR3 length is 15 residues. CDR3 loop: CASGVSPPPNEKLFF. CDR3 sequence (DNA): TGTGCCAGCGGGGTCTCGCCCCCACCTAATGAAAAACTGTTTTTT. The full variable domain, rest sourced from reference TRBV28 and TRBJ1-4, is DVKVTQSSRYLVKRTGEKVFLECVQDMDHENMFWYRQDPGLGLRLIYFSYDVKMKEKGDIPEGYSVSREKKERFSLILESASTNQTSMYLCASGVSPPPNEKLFFGSGTQLSVL.